The 28 T cell receptor beta chains below all came from one sample that was sequenced in a study of radiation and T cells in renal cell carcinoma (dated by TCRdb to about 2020). Library prep was done by the immunoSEQ multiplex PCR assay. This is the immuneACCESS table as TCRdb keeps it, with only in-frame sequences that have V and J called. A part of the clones is gone; compared with another copy, unresolved V genes explain less than half, and the rest is unexplained. The table for this sample lists about 140,000 clones; around four fifths of them were counted only once. The top ten constitute around 25% of the sample. Interpreted using the paper, the time point label stands for: baseline pretreatment blood. The sample's treatment or condition label, decoded: 15 Gy SBRT to primary tumor, nephrectomy 4 weeks later. The specimen was blood, collected from a patient whose treatment included radiotherapy and nephrectomy. Receptors were obtained from a woman in her 50s with renal cell carcinoma.

This clone was seen just once. The genes are TRBV23-1 and TRBJ2-7, with D unresolved. TRBV23-1 is flagged as an ORF with uncertain function. V lost 0 bases and J lost 2, with 8 bases in between. The CDR3 runs 14 residues. CDR3 nucleotides: TGCGCCAGCAGTCAATCCATGATCCCCTACGAGCAGTACTTC. Its protein is CASSQSMIPYEQYF.

The chain carries TRBV5-8 and TRBJ2-1; 7 bases match TRBD2. The CDR3 sequence is 16 residues long. V gave up 0 bases and J gave up 6 bases; unmatched junction bases: 9. Germline V gene lookup returns CDR1 SGHTS and CDR2 YDEGEE. The CDR3 nucleotides read TGTGCCAGCAGCTTGGGGGCGGGAGCGGGGACCAATGAGCAGTTCTTC. Encoded protein: CASSLGAGAGTNEQFF.

The rearrangement joins TRBV5-6 to TRBJ2-1; TRBD2 aligns across 14 bases. Germline loops: CDR1 SGHDT, CDR2 YYEEEE. The V and J ends lost 2 bases and 9 bases, in that order; junction bases with no gene match: 1. CDR3 length: 14 residues. The CDR3 here is CASSFGTSGGEQFF. CDR3 DNA sequence: TGTGCCAGCAGCTTCGGGACTAGCGGGGGTGAGCAGTTCTTC.

This chain uses TRBV6-4 with TRBJ2-1; possibly TRBD2 for D (5 bases). This CDR3 has 14 amino acids. Germline CDR1 and CDR2: MRHNA and SNTAGT. Trimming removed 0 bases at V and 6 bases at J, with 9 bases between. This chain's CDR3 is CASSDSASLNEQFF. CDR3 nucleotides: TGTGCCAGCAGTGACTCGGCTAGCCTCAATGAGCAGTTCTTC.

This rearrangement joins TRBV28 to TRBJ1-3, with 7 bases identical to TRBD1. The CDR3 contains 14 residues. The germline V gene has CDR1 MDHEN and CDR2 SYDVKM. The junction had 5 bases not matched to a gene; V was cut back by 5 bases and J by 4 bases. Here the CDR3 reads CASSPGGMGNTIYF. The CDR3 nucleotides read TGTGCCAGCAGTCCAGGGGGTATGGGAAACACCATATATTTT.

V gene TRBV9 combines with J gene TRBJ1-5; D unresolved. The CDR3 is 12 amino acids. Trimming shortened V by 3 bases and J by 9 bases, and 10 bases separated the two germline ends. CDR1 and CDR2 (germline): SGDLS, YYNGEE. The CDR3 nucleotides are TGTGCCAGCAGCGCCTTTCGGGGGCCCCAGCATTTT. This codes for CASSAFRGPQHF.

This sequence joins TRBV2 and TRBJ2-2, with TRBD2 matching 10 bases. The germline CDR1 and CDR2 sequences are SNHLY and FYNNEI. With 3 bases clipped from V and 8 bases from J, the junction kept 6 bases outside the gene matches. The CDR3 totals 15 residues. CDR3 in amino acids: CASSELAGAIGELFF. Here the CDR3 DNA reads TGTGCCAGCAGTGAGCTAGCGGGGGCCATAGGGGAGCTGTTTTTT.

The CDR3 DNA sequence: TGCGCCAGCAGTGAGTCCGGGGGCAGTACGCAGTATTTT. Protein product: CASSESGGSTQYF. The V call is TRBV10-1, the J call TRBJ2-3, with D perhaps matching TRBD1 or TRBD2 (6 bases each). This CDR3 spans 13 amino acids. The V gene's germline CDR1 is WNHNN and CDR2 SYGVQD (reference sequence). V lost 0 bases and J 8 bases, leaving 9 bases between the germline ends.

This chain uses TRBV10-3 with TRBJ1-2; 8 bases fit TRBD1. J lost 8 bases, V lost 8 bases, and 16 bases had no gene match. CDR1 ENHRY and CDR2 SYGVKD come from the germline V gene. CDR3 size: 15 residues. The CDR3 reads CAIWDRDRKTSGYTF. For the CDR3, the DNA is TGTGCCATCTGGGACCGGGACAGGAAAACCTCCGGCTACACCTTC.

V gene TRBV25-1 combines with J gene TRBJ1-1, with 7 bases fitting TRBD1. The J segment lost 1 base and the V segment lost 4 bases, leaving 6 bases of the junction unmatched. Germline CDR1 is MGHDK and CDR2 is SYGVNS. This CDR3 is 15 amino acids long. This chain's CDR3 is CASSAGGQPNTEAFF. Here the CDR3 DNA reads TGTGCCAGCAGTGCCGGGGGACAGCCGAACACTGAAGCTTTCTTT.

CDR3 DNA: TGTGCCAGCACCCACTTACGGGGGGGAGGCACTGAAGCTTTCTTT. Translation: CASTHLRGGGTEAFF. This chain joins TRBV6-1 and TRBJ1-1; perhaps TRBD1 as D (5 bases). This CDR3 region has 15 residues. Trimming pared 7 bases from V and 4 bases from J, leaving 19 bases between. Germline-derived CDR1 and CDR2 are MNHNS and SASEGT.

The genes are TRBV5-1 and TRBJ1-4, with TRBD1 matching 8 bases. Germline trimming cut 0 bases from V and 8 bases from J; bases unmatched to any gene: 3. The CDR3 extends over 14 amino acids. CDR1 and CDR2 (germline): SGHRS, YFSETQ. CDR3 region: CASSLAGGEEKLFF. The CDR3 DNA sequence: TGCGCCAGCAGCTTGGCAGGGGGCGAGGAAAAACTGTTTTTT.

The table lists this clone with a count of one. The chain combines TRBV5-1 with TRBJ2-3, with D unclear. V was trimmed by 0 bases and J by 10 bases, leaving 12 bases between them. Looked up from germline, CDR1 is SGHRS and CDR2 is YFSETQ. This CDR3 is 13 amino acids long. CDR3 nucleotides: TGCGCCAGCAGCTTGGGTGGGATTTACGCGCAGTATTTT. Its translation is CASSLGGIYAQYF.

The rearrangement links TRBV7-2 to TRBJ2-7, with 8 nucleotides matching TRBD2. V dropped 0 bases and J dropped 2; count of bases not matched to a gene: 9. The CDR3 has 17 amino acids. Germline lookup yields CDR1 SGHTA and CDR2 FQGNSA. CDR3 in DNA: TGTGCCAGCAGCTTAGCGCTCGGTAGCGGGGTTACCTACGAGCAGTACTTC. It codes for CASSLALGSGVTYEQYF.

The CDR3 reads CASSEGLAGVSNEQFF. For the CDR3, the DNA is TGTGCCAGCAGTGAAGGCCTAGCGGGAGTTTCCAATGAGCAGTTCTTC. The chain is built from TRBV25-1 and TRBJ2-1, with TRBD2 matching over 10 bases. The CDR3 totals 16 residues. Losses at the gene ends were 2 bases for V and 6 bases for J; bases not matched to a gene: 7. CDR1 MGHDK and CDR2 SYGVNS come from the germline V gene.

This chain links TRBV7-2 with TRBJ1-4, with D possibly TRBD1 on 5 matching bases. There are 15 residues in the CDR3. Germline V gives CDR1 SGHTA, CDR2 FQGNSA. With 4 bases removed from V and 0 bases from J, the gap between germline ends came to 9 bases. CDR3 amino acids: CASSSTGATNEKLFF. As DNA, the CDR3 is TGTGCCAGCAGCTCCACAGGAGCAACTAATGAAAAACTGTTTTTT.

The rearrangement uses TRBV4-1 and TRBJ2-7, with D perhaps matching TRBD1 or TRBD2 (5 bases each). Trimming took off 0 bases at V and 1 base at J, with 13 bases between the two ends. The CDR3 is 16 amino acids. Germline loops: CDR1 MGHRA, CDR2 YSYEKL. The CDR3 DNA is TGCGCCAGCAGCCAAGATGGTCGGGACGGTTCCTACGAGCAGTACTTC. Translated, it gives CASSQDGRDGSYEQYF.

This rearrangement joins TRBV7-2 to TRBJ1-3; D is unclear. Trimming took off 1 base at V and 0 bases at J, with 4 bases between the two ends. There are 14 residues in the CDR3. Germline CDR1 reads SGHTA; CDR2 reads FQGNSA. The CDR3 nucleotides read TGTGCCAGCAGCTTAGTCAACTCTGGAAACACCATATATTTT. Translated: CASSLVNSGNTIYF.

CDR3 region: CASSLVGGLANNYEQYF. The CDR3, as DNA: TGTGCCAGCAGCTTAGTAGGGGGACTAGCGAATAACTACGAGCAGTACTTC. This chain uses TRBV7-2 with TRBJ2-7; 10 bases line up with TRBD2. V lost 1 base and J lost 3; bases outside the gene matches: 9. The CDR3 runs 17 residues. Germline loops: CDR1 SGHTA, CDR2 FQGNSA.

V and J are TRBV5-4 and TRBJ2-5, with D hard to call. Germline CDR1 is SGHNT and CDR2 is YYREEE (reference sequence). The CDR3 runs to 13 residues. With 2 bases removed from V and 7 bases from J, the gap between germline ends came to 12 bases. The CDR3 DNA reads as TGTGCCAGCAGCTTCGAGATTGGCGGGACCCAGTACTTC. Its translation: CASSFEIGGTQYF.

V usage is TRBV18 and J usage is TRBJ2-2, with unresolved D. The germline V gene encodes CDR1 KGHSH and CDR2 LQKENI. The CDR3 totals 12 residues. Trimming cost V 2 bases and J 7 bases, with 5 bases left between them. In DNA form, the CDR3 reads TGTGCCAGCTCACCAGAAGGCGGGGAGCTGTTTTTT. It is translated as CASSPEGGELFF.

V usage is TRBV10-3 and J usage is TRBJ2-7; a weak D match, TRBD2 (5 bases). V dropped 10 bases and J dropped 1 base, with 11 bases sitting between them. Germline CDR1 is ENHRY and CDR2 is SYGVKD. This CDR3 spans 12 amino acids. The CDR3 spells CATHGLSYEQYF. In DNA form, the CDR3 reads TGTGCCACCCATGGACTTTCCTACGAGCAGTACTTC.

This clone was recorded at least ten times. V is TRBV29-1 and J is TRBJ1-1; D remains unclear. Per the germline V gene, CDR1 is SQVTM and CDR2 is ANQGSEA. The length of the CDR3 is 11 residues. Trimming pared 5 bases from V and 1 base from J, leaving 5 bases between. The CDR3 DNA reads as TGCAGCGTTAGGGAGAACACTGAAGCTTTCTTT. This gives the protein CSVRENTEAFF.

CDR3 nucleotides: TGTGCCAGCAGTGAGGACTCAGATACGCAGTATTTT. This translates into CASSEDSDTQYF. This chain uses TRBV6-1 with TRBJ2-3; TRBD2 might be the D (5 bases). CDR3 length: 12 residues. V shed 3 bases and J shed 4 bases, with 5 bases lying between them. Germline assignment: CDR1 MNHNS and CDR2 SASEGT.

The J gene is TRBJ2-2, the V gene TRBV4-1; a weak D match, TRBD2 (5 bases). Germline V gene data show CDR1 as MGHRA and CDR2 as YSYEKL. Trimming cost V 6 bases and J 2 bases, with 16 bases left between them. The length of the CDR3 is 16 residues. CDR3 region: CASSLGLLTNTGELFF. DNA for the CDR3: TGCGCCAGCAGTCTAGGACTTCTGACCAACACCGGGGAGCTGTTTTTT.

This sequence joins TRBV7-2 and TRBJ1-4; D not certain. The germline V and J ends were trimmed by 10 bases and 5 bases, with 17 bases remaining between them. Germline CDR1 is SGHTA and CDR2 is FQGNSA. The CDR3 spans 14 residues. The CDR3 DNA reads TGTGCCACCCGAGAAGGGCCAGCAAATGAAAAACTGTTTTTT. Its translation is CATREGPANEKLFF.

The table lists this clone with a few counts. The V call is TRBV7-2, the J call TRBJ1-4; D call uncertain. Looked up from germline, CDR1 is SGHTA and CDR2 is FQGNSA. The CDR3 spans 18 residues. Trimming took 2 bases from V and 0 from J, leaving 16 bases between them. The CDR3 here is CASSLFWQMSSTNEKLFF. The DNA of the CDR3 is TGTGCCAGCAGCTTATTCTGGCAGATGAGTTCAACTAATGAAAAACTGTTTTTT.

This chain joins TRBV28 and TRBJ2-3; unclear D gene. The V end lost 3 bases, the J end lost 1 base, and 11 bases lay between the germline ends. Germline loops: CDR1 MDHEN, CDR2 SYDVKM. This CDR3 has 15 residues. For the CDR3, the DNA is TGTGCCAGCAGTTTGAGTAAGTGGGGCACAGATACGCAGTATTTT. As protein: CASSLSKWGTDTQYF.